Listed below are T cell receptor beta chains from one sample, sequenced in a study of prognosis after radiotherapy for stage I lung cancer. TCRdb ran MiXCR on the multiplex PCR reads and lists one entry per CDR3 protein. Of some 13,000 distinct CDR3 sequences in the sample, about 37% were seen once. Specimen: PBMCs, collected before or after stereotactic body radiation therapy (not recorded which). Receptors originate from a donor aged 50 or older with non-small cell lung cancer. CDR3s include the opening cysteine and the closing phenylalanine or tryptophan. A D gene is named only where the DNA matches it firmly. Only some rows state a clone size, as once, few, many or a class for expanded clones.

j_call: TRBJ1-2
v_call: TRBV6-1
clone_size: medium-sized
d_call: TRBD1
cdr3_aa: CASSQGGGYGYTF
cdr3_nt: TGTGCCAGCAGTCAAGGGGGCGGCTATGGCTACACCTTC

j_call: TRBJ1-5
v_call: TRBV30
clone_size: many
d_call: NA
cdr3_aa: CAWSRGNQPQHF
cdr3_nt: TGTGCCTGGAGTCGAGGGAATCAGCCCCAGCATTTT

j_call: TRBJ1-2
v_call: TRBV12-3/TRBV12-4
clone_size: medium-sized
d_call: NA
cdr3_aa: CASRTGDSNYGYTF
cdr3_nt: TGTGCCAGCAGGACCGGGGATTCTAACTATGGCTACACCTTC

j_call: TRBJ1-1
v_call: TRBV6-2/TRBV6-3
clone_size: NA
d_call: NA
cdr3_aa: CASSEEGRGRTEAFF
cdr3_nt: TGTGCCAGCAGTGAAGAAGGAAGGGGGAGAACTGAAGCTTTCTTT

j_call: TRBJ2-7
v_call: TRBV15
clone_size: NA
d_call: NA
cdr3_aa: CATSREGFASGQYEQYF
cdr3_nt: TGTGCTACCAGCAGAGAAGGATTCGCGTCCGGGCAGTACGAGCAGTACTTC

j_call: TRBJ2-1
v_call: TRBV19
clone_size: many
d_call: NA
cdr3_aa: CASSGRIRTAYNEQFF
cdr3_nt: TGTGCCAGTAGTGGACGGATACGGACAGCCTACAATGAGCAGTTCTTC

j_call: TRBJ1-2
v_call: TRBV29-1
clone_size: many
d_call: NA
cdr3_aa: CSVGGAGVISGYTF
cdr3_nt: TGCAGCGTTGGGGGGGCAGGGGTAATTTCCGGCTACACCTTC

j_call: TRBJ1-2
v_call: TRBV6-5
clone_size: NA
d_call: NA
cdr3_aa: CASSYSTGRIYGYTF
cdr3_nt: TGTGCCAGCAGTTACTCGACCGGACGGATCTATGGCTACACCTTC

j_call: TRBJ2-3
v_call: TRBV5-1
clone_size: NA
d_call: TRBD2
cdr3_aa: CDSSWTNWTSGRATDTQYF
cdr3_nt: TGCGACAGCAGCTGGACCAACTGGACTAGCGGGAGGGCCACGGATACGCAGTATTTT

j_call: TRBJ2-7
v_call: TRBV7-8
clone_size: many
d_call: TRBD1
cdr3_aa: CASSLEGTGRKMYF
cdr3_nt: TGTGCCAGCAGCTTAGAAGGGACAGGTCGGAAAATGTACTTC

j_call: TRBJ1-2
v_call: TRBV3-1
clone_size: NA
d_call: NA
cdr3_aa: CASSLAAGYGYTF
cdr3_nt: TGTGCCAGCAGCCTAGCAGCGGGGTATGGCTACACCTTC

j_call: TRBJ2-1
v_call: TRBV27
clone_size: many
d_call: TRBD2
cdr3_aa: CATRGVAGGNNEQFF
cdr3_nt: TGTGCCACCCGGGGGGTAGCGGGAGGGAACAATGAGCAGTTCTTC

j_call: TRBJ2-7
v_call: TRBV6-1
clone_size: few
d_call: NA
cdr3_aa: CASSEGPLSYEQYF
cdr3_nt: TGTGCCAGCAGTGAAGGTCCACTCTCCTACGAGCAGTACTTC

j_call: TRBJ1-1
v_call: TRBV2
clone_size: NA
d_call: NA
cdr3_aa: CASHRQSAEAFF
cdr3_nt: TGTGCCAGCCATCGACAGTCTGCTGAAGCTTTCTTT

j_call: TRBJ2-1
v_call: TRBV7-7
clone_size: many
d_call: NA
cdr3_aa: CASSPRLGNEQFF
cdr3_nt: TGTGCTAGCAGCCCACGACTAGGCAATGAGCAGTTCTTC

j_call: TRBJ1-1
v_call: TRBV20-1
clone_size: many
d_call: NA
cdr3_aa: CSARDPGGGDIGAFF
cdr3_nt: TGCAGTGCTAGAGATCCGGGCGGGGGGGATATTGGGGCTTTCTTT

j_call: TRBJ2-3
v_call: TRBV19
clone_size: NA
d_call: NA
cdr3_aa: CASSSRGGTDTKYF
cdr3_nt: TGTGCCAGTAGTTCCAGGGGAGGGACAGATACGAAGTATTTT

j_call: TRBJ2-7
v_call: TRBV5-5
clone_size: NA
d_call: TRBD1
cdr3_aa: CASGDRGWDEQYF
cdr3_nt: TGTGCCAGCGGGGACAGGGGTTGGGACGAGCAGTACTTC

j_call: TRBJ2-1
v_call: TRBV5-4
clone_size: NA
d_call: NA
cdr3_aa: CASTGANYNEQFF
cdr3_nt: TGTGCCAGCACGGGGGCCAACTACAATGAGCAGTTCTTC

j_call: TRBJ2-5
v_call: TRBV15
clone_size: NA
d_call: NA
cdr3_aa: CASSRDISETQYF
cdr3_nt: TGTGCCTCCAGCAGAGATATTTCAGAGACCCAGTACTTC

j_call: TRBJ1-2
v_call: TRBV9
clone_size: many
d_call: NA
cdr3_aa: CASSVETGNYGYTF
cdr3_nt: TGTGCCAGCAGCGTAGAAACGGGAAACTATGGCTACACCTTC

j_call: TRBJ2-5
v_call: TRBV6-4
clone_size: many
d_call: NA
cdr3_aa: CASRGADQETQYF
cdr3_nt: TGTGCCAGCCGGGGCGCCGACCAAGAGACCCAGTACTTC

j_call: TRBJ2-1
v_call: TRBV10-3
clone_size: many
d_call: NA
cdr3_aa: CAISDRDEQFF
cdr3_nt: TGTGCCATCAGTGACAGGGATGAGCAGTTCTTC

j_call: TRBJ2-5
v_call: TRBV7-9
clone_size: many
d_call: NA
cdr3_aa: CASSLDGAQETQYF
cdr3_nt: TGTGCCAGCAGCTTAGATGGGGCTCAAGAGACCCAGTACTTC

j_call: TRBJ2-3
v_call: TRBV24-1
clone_size: NA
d_call: TRBD2
cdr3_aa: CATSGIADSGRAGRSLGTDTQYF
cdr3_nt: TGTGCCACCAGCGGAATCGCTGATAGCGGGAGGGCCGGGCGGTCCCTGGGCACAGATACGCAGTATTTT

j_call: TRBJ2-7
v_call: TRBV5-1
clone_size: NA
d_call: TRBD1
cdr3_aa: CASGQGAAYERYF
cdr3_nt: TGCGCCTCCGGACAGGGTGCTGCCTACGAGCGGTACTTC

j_call: TRBJ2-2
v_call: TRBV11-3
clone_size: NA
d_call: NA
cdr3_aa: CASSLDGTRKTGELFF
cdr3_nt: TGTGCCAGCAGCTTAGATGGGACAAGGAAAACCGGAGAGCTGTTTTTT

j_call: TRBJ2-1
v_call: TRBV6-1
clone_size: many
d_call: NA
cdr3_aa: CATSTGHEQFF
cdr3_nt: TGTGCCACCTCGACGGGGCATGAGCAGTTCTTC

j_call: TRBJ2-1
v_call: TRBV12-3/TRBV12-4
clone_size: many
d_call: TRBD1
cdr3_aa: CASSQGQNSYNEQFF
cdr3_nt: TGTGCCAGCAGTCAGGGACAGAATTCCTACAATGAGCAGTTCTTC

j_call: TRBJ1-1
v_call: TRBV20-1
clone_size: many
d_call: NA
cdr3_aa: CSARDPASTGNTEAFF
cdr3_nt: TGCAGTGCTAGAGACCCCGCCTCTACTGGAAACACTGAAGCTTTCTTT

j_call: TRBJ1-2
v_call: TRBV20-1
clone_size: NA
d_call: NA
cdr3_aa: CSASPLDSFEGYTF
cdr3_nt: TGCAGTGCTAGCCCTCTTGACAGTTTTGAGGGCTACACCTTC

j_call: TRBJ2-1
v_call: TRBV6-1
clone_size: medium-sized
d_call: TRBD2
cdr3_aa: CASSEFGGGGYNEQFF
cdr3_nt: TGTGCCAGCAGTGAGTTCGGCGGGGGGGGATACAATGAGCAGTTCTTC

j_call: TRBJ2-5
v_call: TRBV4-1
clone_size: many
d_call: TRBD1
cdr3_aa: CASAQEDRGQETQYF
cdr3_nt: TGCGCCAGCGCCCAGGAAGACAGGGGTCAAGAGACCCAGTACTTC